These 29 T cell receptor beta chains were all obtained from the same sample, sequenced in a study of blood T cell repertoires in COVID-19. The assay was immunoSEQ multiplex PCR, and TCRdb's table has in-frame clones only and misses some. This table holds roughly 240,000 clones, 70% to 90% found once. The sample consisted of PBMCs or T cells enriched from blood (not recorded which). These receptors were taken from a man in his forties or fifties who had been exposed to COVID-19.

This chain links TRBV5-1 with TRBJ1-3, with D possibly TRBD1 on 5 matching bases. With 2 bases removed from V and 0 bases from J, the gap between germline ends came to 12 bases. Per germline, CDR1 SGHRS and CDR2 YFSETQ. The CDR3 runs 16 residues. CDR3 coding DNA: TGCGCCAGCAGCTTAGGGGCTTTAGCCTCTGGAAACACCATATATTTT. This translates into CASSLGALASGNTIYF.

V and J are TRBV10-3 and TRBJ1-2; D call uncertain. Per the germline V gene, CDR1 is ENHRY and CDR2 is SYGVKD. CDR3 length equals 15 residues. Trimming removed 0 bases from V and 8 bases from J, with 16 bases in between. CDR3 in amino acids: CAISESLSGRFGYTF. The CDR3 DNA sequence: TGTGCCATCAGTGAGTCTTTGTCAGGTCGCTTCGGCTACACCTTC.

This clone appeared a single time. The rearrangement joins TRBV24-1 to TRBJ1-5, with 7 bases that match TRBD1. CDR1 and CDR2 from the germline V gene are KGHDR and SFDVKD. The CDR3 runs 17 residues. The J segment lost 3 bases and the V segment lost 7 bases, leaving 14 bases of the junction unmatched. The CDR3 loop reads CATSQEGQSDNNQPQHF. As DNA, the CDR3 is TGTGCCACCAGCCAAGAGGGACAGTCAGATAACAATCAGCCCCAGCATTTT.

The genes are TRBV24-1 and TRBJ1-5, with D perhaps matching TRBD1 (6 bases). V lost 4 bases and J 3 bases, leaving 15 bases between the germline ends. Germline CDR1 reads KGHDR; CDR2 reads SFDVKD. CDR3 size: 16 residues. CDR3 nucleotide sequence: TGTGCCACCAGTGAGCCCGGCAGGGGTCTCAATCAGCCCCAGCATTTT. As protein: CATSEPGRGLNQPQHF.

This chain connects TRBV5-1 to TRBJ1-1, with 10 positions matching TRBD1. The germline CDR1 and CDR2 sequences are SGHRS and YFSETQ. The CDR3 extends over 15 amino acids. After removal of 4 bases from V and 4 bases from J, the junction contained 7 bases not matched to a gene. CDR3 region: CASSPRTGGGTEAFF. CDR3 bases: TGCGCCAGCAGCCCTAGGACAGGGGGAGGCACTGAAGCTTTCTTT.

This chain joins TRBV7-2 and TRBJ1-2; the D is unclear. V lost 4 bases to trimming and J lost 0 bases, with 12 bases between them. Germline CDR1 is SGHTA and CDR2 is FQGNSA. The CDR3 contains 15 residues. The DNA of the CDR3 is TGTGCCAGCAGCTCGGATCTGGGCACTAACTATGGCTACACCTTC. Residues: CASSSDLGTNYGYTF.

The rearrangement uses TRBV6-1 and TRBJ1-2, with 12 positions matching TRBD1. The CDR3 is 15 residues long. Germline V CDR1 and CDR2: MNHNS, SASEGT. J gave up 7 bases and V 0 bases, and 3 bases lay outside the gene matches. CDR3 sequence: CASSEAGTGGPGYTF. The CDR3 DNA reads TGTGCCAGCAGTGAAGCCGGGACAGGGGGCCCTGGCTACACCTTC.

V gene TRBV28 combines with J gene TRBJ1-4; no clear D. Trimming removed 0 bases from V and 4 bases from J, with 3 bases in between. Germline CDR1 reads MDHEN; CDR2 reads SYDVKM. This CDR3 comprises 13 residues. As DNA, the CDR3 is TGTGCCAGCAGTTTATGGCGTAATGAAAAACTGTTTTTT. Translation gives CASSLWRNEKLFF.

This clone was counted once. CDR3 loop: CASSMGQGNTEAFF. The CDR3, as DNA: TGTGCCAGTAGTATGGGGCAGGGGAACACTGAAGCTTTCTTT. The chain carries TRBV19 and TRBJ1-1; D might be TRBD1 (5 bases). Per the germline V gene, CDR1 is LNHDA and CDR2 is SQIVND (reference sequence). V gave up 3 bases and J gave up 1 base, with 9 bases separating them. The CDR3 has 14 residues.

The chain joins TRBV4-1 to TRBJ2-1; 12 nucleotides agree with TRBD2. Unmatched junction bases numbered 7, after V lost 3 bases and J lost 4 bases. The CDR3 sequence is 17 residues long. Germline assignment: CDR1 MGHRA and CDR2 YSYEKL. CDR3 residues: CASSHPSGRAMYNEQFF. CDR3 DNA sequence: TGCGCCAGCAGCCACCCTAGCGGGAGGGCCATGTACAATGAGCAGTTCTTC.

The chain uses TRBV14 and TRBJ1-1, with unresolved D. This CDR3 contains 13 residues. Germline V CDR1 and CDR2: SGHDN, FVKESK. Trimming shortened V by 4 bases and J by 5 bases, and 11 bases separated the two germline ends. Written as DNA, the CDR3 is TGTGCCAGCAGCCCCCTGGAGGTTACTGAAGCTTTCTTT. This codes for CASSPLEVTEAFF.

The genes are TRBV5-1 and TRBJ1-1; D remains ambiguous. Germline loops: CDR1 SGHRS, CDR2 YFSETQ. V lost 6 bases to trimming and J lost 6 bases, with 21 bases between them. This CDR3 contains 15 residues. Here the CDR3 DNA reads TGCGCCAGCAACCGAGGGTCGGTCCACACCCCTGAAGCTTTCTTT. Its protein product is CASNRGSVHTPEAFF.

The chain recombines TRBV5-6 with TRBJ2-7; weak D call: TRBD2 (5 bases). Trimming left V 0 bases short and J 7 bases short, with 14 bases between. The CDR3 is 14 residues long. Germline CDR1 SGHDT, CDR2 YYEEEE. The chain's CDR3 is CASSLVAGQKEQYF. CDR3 DNA: TGTGCCAGCAGCTTGGTTGCGGGCCAAAAGGAGCAGTACTTC.

CDR3 DNA: TGCAGTGCTAGTCTCCTAGTCACAGATACGCAGTATTTT. Encoded protein: CSASLLVTDTQYF. This rearrangement joins TRBV20-1 to TRBJ2-3; D uncertain. This CDR3 contains 13 residues. V was shortened by 3 bases and J by 2 bases, with 9 bases between the two germline ends. Germline loops: CDR1 DFQATT, CDR2 SNEGSKA (reference sequence).

The chain is built from TRBV30 and TRBJ1-6; 9 nucleotides match TRBD1. Unmatched junction bases numbered 11, after V lost 5 bases and J lost 9 bases. In germline, CDR1 is GTSNPN, CDR2 SVGIG (reference sequence). The CDR3 is 15 amino acids. In DNA, the CDR3 is TGTGCCTGGGACCTCTCGGGACAGGGAAGTTCACCCCTCCACTTT. Protein product: CAWDLSGQGSSPLHF.

The rearrangement uses TRBV11-1 and TRBJ2-2; 9 positions match TRBD1. With V trimmed by 3 bases and J by 6 bases, 2 bases remained unmatched. Germline V CDR1 and CDR2: SGHAT, FQDESV (reference sequence). The CDR3 sequence is 14 residues long. The chain's CDR3 is CASSLTGGSGELFF. The CDR3 bases are TGTGCCAGCAGCTTGACAGGGGGGTCCGGGGAGCTGTTTTTT. Filled out from reference TRBV11-1 and TRBJ2-2, the complete variable domain reads EAEVAQSPRYKITEKSQAVAFWCDPISGHATLYWYRQILGQGPELLVQFQDESVVDDSQLPKDRFSAERLKGVDSTLKIQPAELGDSAMYLCASSLTGGSGELFFGEGSRLTVL.

The chain has TRBV20-1 and TRBJ2-7; tentative D call: TRBD1 (6 bases). This CDR3 comprises 14 residues. From germline, CDR1 is DFQATT and CDR2 SNEGSKA (reference sequence). Trimming took 3 bases from V and 0 from J, leaving 12 bases between them. DNA of the CDR3: TGCAGTGCTAGTCGGGACACGAGCTCCTACGAGCAGTACTTC. This gives the protein CSASRDTSSYEQYF.

The rearrangement joins TRBV7-2 to TRBJ1-5; no clear D. Trimming cost V 7 bases and J 6 bases, with 16 bases left between them. The CDR3 totals 14 residues. Germline loops: CDR1 SGHTA, CDR2 FQGNSA. The CDR3 reads CASTRVGFGQPQHF. CDR3 sequence (DNA): TGTGCCAGCACCCGGGTTGGGTTTGGTCAGCCCCAGCATTTT.

This chain links TRBV5-1 with TRBJ2-7; D might be TRBD2 (5 bases). Germline V CDR1 and CDR2: SGHRS, YFSETQ. The CDR3 spans 15 residues. Trimming pared 1 base from V and 6 bases from J, leaving 17 bases between. The CDR3 here is CASSLWPSIEGEQYV. CDR3 sequence (DNA): TGCGCCAGCAGCTTGTGGCCTAGCATCGAAGGCGAGCAGTACGTC.

This sequence joins TRBV2 and TRBJ2-1, with 10 bases that match TRBD1. The germline CDR1 and CDR2 sequences are SNHLY and FYNNEI. This CDR3 has 15 amino acids. The V segment lost 4 bases and the J segment 9 bases; nucleotides outside the gene matches: 9. CDR3 amino acids: CASSVRQGASGEQFF. In DNA form, the CDR3 reads TGTGCCAGCAGTGTGCGACAGGGGGCGTCGGGTGAGCAGTTCTTC.

The genes are TRBV2 and TRBJ1-2; maybe TRBD1 (5 bases). Trimming cost V 2 bases and J 3 bases, with 13 bases left between them. Per the germline V gene, CDR1 is SNHLY and CDR2 is FYNNEI. The CDR3 loop spans 15 amino acids. CDR3 nucleotides: TGTGCCAGCAGTGAATCCGGCAGGGTACACTATGGCTACACCTTC. Its translation: CASSESGRVHYGYTF.

The gene calls are TRBV11-2 and TRBJ1-2; the match to TRBD1 covers 8 bases. V dropped 5 bases and J dropped 8; count of bases not matched to a gene: 7. Germline values: CDR1 SGHAT, CDR2 FQNNGV. This CDR3 has 13 amino acids. The CDR3 spells CASSPRRGHGYTF. CDR3 in DNA: TGTGCCAGCAGCCCCCGCAGGGGGCACGGCTACACCTTC.

The rearrangement joins TRBV7-9 to TRBJ2-1; 7 bases are shared with TRBD1. The germline V gene encodes CDR1 SEHNR and CDR2 FQNEAQ (reference sequence). The CDR3 runs 14 residues. The V and J ends lost 0 bases and 5 bases, in that order; junction bases with no gene match: 1. CDR3 nucleotides: TGTGCCAGCAGCTTAGCGGGACAGAACAATGAGCAGTTCTTC. Its translation is CASSLAGQNNEQFF.

The gene calls are TRBV5-6 and TRBJ1-6; 7 bases are a match to TRBD1. Looked up from germline, CDR1 is SGHDT and CDR2 is YYEEEE. This CDR3 contains 14 residues. The trim removed 7 bases at V and 7 bases at J, leaving 8 bases unmatched. CDR3 protein: CASGLGQVNSPLHF. The CDR3 coding sequence is TGTGCCAGCGGCCTTGGACAGGTGAATTCACCCCTCCACTTT.

The CDR3 sequence: CASSGNSVLYEQYF. The CDR3 DNA reads TGTGCCAGCAGTGGTAACTCGGTACTCTACGAGCAGTACTTC. This sequence joins TRBV25-1 and TRBJ2-7, with D hard to call. Germline values: CDR1 MGHDK, CDR2 SYGVNS. The V gene lost 4 bases and the J gene lost 3 bases, with 13 bases spanning the gap. The CDR3 spans 14 residues.

The genes are TRBV5-1 and TRBJ2-1; 11 bases line up with TRBD2. Germline CDR1 and CDR2: SGHRS and YFSETQ. This CDR3 is 18 amino acids long. V gave up 0 bases and J gave up 0 bases; unmatched junction bases: 5. The CDR3 nucleotides are TGCGCCAGCAGCTTGGGACTAGCGGGGCGGAGCTCCTACAATGAGCAGTTCTTC. Protein sequence: CASSLGLAGRSSYNEQFF.

The rearrangement links TRBV28 to TRBJ1-1, with D unresolved. Germline values: CDR1 MDHEN, CDR2 SYDVKM. This CDR3 comprises 11 residues. The V gene lost 6 bases and the J gene lost 5 bases, with 7 bases spanning the gap. The CDR3 reads CASSPSTEAFF. The CDR3 DNA reads TGTGCCAGCAGCCCCAGTACTGAAGCTTTCTTT.

For this clone: The same CDR3 can be traced to other DNA sequences in this sample. The chain has TRBV5-1 and TRBJ2-6; D possibly corresponds to TRBD1 (6 bases). This CDR3 contains 16 residues. Trimming pared 1 base from V and 0 bases from J, leaving 8 bases between. The germline V gene encodes CDR1 SGHRS and CDR2 YFSETQ. CDR3 residues: CASSLLGGSGANVLTF. The CDR3 nucleotides are TGCGCCAGCAGCTTGTTAGGGGGCTCTGGGGCCAACGTCCTGACTTTC.

V and J are TRBV10-3 and TRBJ1-2, with a possible D match to TRBD1 (5 bases). Germline V gene data show CDR1 as ENHRY and CDR2 as SYGVKD. This CDR3 has 11 residues. The V end lost 4 bases, the J end lost 8 bases, and 8 bases lay between the germline ends. DNA of the CDR3: TGTGCCATCAGTGGGGGGGTCGGCTACACCTTC. This sequence encodes CAISGGVGYTF.